Listed below are T cell receptor beta chains from one sample, sequenced in a study of cytomegalovirus exposure and HLA in healthy donors. Method: immunoSEQ multiplex PCR; TCRdb's copy keeps in-frame clones and lacks some. Of under 250,000 clones listed, less than 85% are singletons. Sequenced: PBMCs. The source of these receptors is a woman in her late teens or twenties in good health and CMV-seronegative. The CDR3 runs from the conserved cysteine through the conserved F or W. The D gene is left open where the match is weak. Part of the rows lack a size; the others show once, few, many or a class for expanded clones.

V	size	J	D	CDR3	DNA
TRBV5-1	NA	TRBJ1-2	NA	CASSPGDGNYGYTF	TGCGCCAGCAGCCCCGGGGACGGTAACTATGGCTACACCTTC
TRBV28	NA	TRBJ2-1	TRBD2	CASSLPASGGMVNEQFF	TGTGCCAGCAGTTTGCCGGCTAGCGGGGGGATGGTCAATGAGCAGTTCTTC
TRBV27	NA	TRBJ2-3	TRBD1	CASSDRGLGTDTQYF	TGTGCCAGCAGTGACAGGGGGTTAGGGACAGATACGCAGTATTTT
TRBV4-2	once	TRBJ1-2	TRBD1	CASSQDGTGGNYGYTF	TGTGCCAGCAGCCAAGACGGGACAGGAGGAAACTATGGCTACACCTTC
TRBV2	NA	TRBJ2-5	NA	CASSEWPDPETQYF	TGTGCCAGCAGTGAATGGCCGGACCCAGAGACCCAGTACTTC
TRBV27	NA	TRBJ2-1	NA	CASSPTGSYNEQFF	TGTGCCAGCAGTCCCACCGGGAGTTACAATGAGCAGTTCTTC
TRBV11-3	NA	TRBJ2-1	NA	CASSLGDPGGEQFF	TGTGCCAGCAGCTTAGGTGACCCGGGCGGTGAGCAGTTCTTC
TRBV30	NA	TRBJ2-2	TRBD1	CAAGQTGVTGELFF	TGTGCCGCCGGCCAAACAGGGGTGACCGGGGAGCTGTTTTTT
TRBV7-2	few	TRBJ1-6	TRBD1	CASSLGQGVSSPLHF	TGTGCCAGCAGCTTAGGACAGGGAGTAAGTTCACCCCTCCACTTT
TRBV27	once	TRBJ1-1	NA	CASSLGTEAFF	TGTGCCAGCAGTTTAGGTACTGAAGCTTTCTTT
TRBV2	NA	TRBJ1-1	NA	CASRGEGEAFF	TGTGCCAGCAGGGGGGAAGGTGAAGCTTTCTTT
TRBV10-1	NA	TRBJ1-2	TRBD1	CASSDKRTGAYGYTF	TGCGCCAGCAGTGATAAGCGGACAGGGGCCTATGGCTACACCTTC
TRBV28	NA	TRBJ1-2	NA	CASSPKGLFMGYTF	TGTGCCAGCAGCCCCAAAGGTCTGTTCATGGGCTACACCTTC
TRBV5-6	NA	TRBJ2-3	NA	CASSVSSTDTQYF	TGTGCCAGCAGCGTCTCCTCCACAGATACGCAGTATTTT
TRBV5-6	NA	TRBJ1-2	NA	CASSLTRVGAGNYGYTF	TGTGCCAGCAGCTTGACTAGAGTGGGAGCGGGTAACTATGGCTACACCTTC
TRBV2	NA	TRBJ1-2	NA	CASSVGPYGYTF	TGTGCCAGCAGTGTTGGACCTTATGGCTACACCTTC
TRBV13	NA	TRBJ2-7	TRBD2	CASSLGTSGYEQYF	TGTGCCAGCAGCTTAGGGACTAGCGGCTACGAGCAGTACTTC